What follows are 30 T cell receptor beta chains derived from one specimen sequenced in a study of cytomegalovirus exposure and HLA in healthy donors. The PCR ran on 60 Vbeta and 13 Jbeta primers. Sequenced by immunoSEQ multiplex PCR; TCRdb stores in-frame clones only, minus some. The data hold 150,000 to 200,000 clones, with over 70% observed a single time. Sequenced material: PBMCs. These receptors came from a male donor in good health and CMV-seropositive.

J is TRBJ2-7 and V is TRBV6-1, with D possibly TRBD2 on 6 matching bases. Trimming stripped 6 bases from V and 2 bases from J, with 14 bases between. The CDR3 loop spans 14 amino acids. Germline CDR1 reads MNHNS; CDR2 reads SASEGT. The DNA of the CDR3 is TGTGCCAGCAGGTCCGGGACTGGGACCTACGAGCAGTACTTC. It specifies CASRSGTGTYEQYF.

The V gene is TRBV11-2, the J gene TRBJ2-1; perhaps TRBD2 as D (5 bases). V shed 7 bases and J shed 8 bases, with 21 bases lying between them. This CDR3 has 15 amino acids. Germline assignment: CDR1 SGHAT and CDR2 FQNNGV. The CDR3 DNA follows: TGTGCCAGCACCCGTACTAGGCCCTATAGTGATGAGCAGTTCTTC. The encoded protein is CASTRTRPYSDEQFF.

The chain uses TRBV9 and TRBJ2-7; 9 bases agree with TRBD1. CDR3 length: 15 residues. Germline loops: CDR1 SGDLS, CDR2 YYNGEE. After removal of 3 bases from V and 5 bases from J, the junction contained 9 bases not matched to a gene. The CDR3 sequence: CASSGSGTGRHEQYF. CDR3 bases: TGTGCCAGCAGCGGGTCCGGGACAGGGCGCCACGAGCAGTACTTC.

This rearrangement joins TRBV6-1 to TRBJ2-1; the D gene is possibly TRBD1 (5 bases). The CDR3 covers 16 residues. Per the germline V gene, CDR1 is MNHNS and CDR2 is SASEGT. V gave up 4 bases and J gave up 9 bases, with 22 bases separating them. As DNA, the CDR3 is TGTGCCAGCAGTGCACTGATGGGGCTATGGGTCAGTGAGCAGTTCTTC. It specifies CASSALMGLWVSEQFF.

This clone appeared a single time. The V gene is TRBV7-2, the J gene TRBJ2-1; 10 bases align to TRBD2. CDR1 and CDR2 from the germline V gene are SGHTA and FQGNSA. Trimming cost V 2 bases and J 7 bases; bases outside gene matches: 8. The CDR3 loop spans 16 amino acids. CDR3 amino acids: CASSLFPAGGPNEQFF. The CDR3 nucleotides read TGTGCCAGCAGCTTATTCCCAGCGGGGGGGCCGAATGAGCAGTTCTTC.

This chain uses TRBV2 with TRBJ2-5; a weak D match, TRBD2 (7 bases). The DNA end is a closer match to TRBJ2-7, so the J assignment may be wrong. CDR1 and CDR2 (germline): SNHLY, FYNNEI. The CDR3 is made up of 15 amino acids. The CDR3 DNA reads TGTGCCAGCAGTGAAGCAACGGGGGGCCCCTACGAGCAGTACTTC. It specifies CASSEATGGPYEQYF.

A single count supports this clone. The gene calls are TRBV29-1 and TRBJ1-1; 9 bases match TRBD1. Germline V CDR1 and CDR2: SQVTM, ANQGSEA. Trimming cost V 0 bases and J 5 bases; bases outside gene matches: 4. This CDR3 has 14 residues. This CDR3 is CSVEEDRGWTEAFF. For the CDR3, the DNA is TGCAGCGTTGAAGAGGACAGGGGTTGGACTGAAGCTTTCTTT.

A word on this clone: In this CDR3 the conserved last residue, phenylalanine or tryptophan, is missing, so a read error is likely. The limits of the CDR3 on the DNA are not certain, so only TCRdb's listed CDR3 is given. The sample has other DNA sequences that encode this CDR3 too. The chain links TRBV27 to TRBJ1-2. The CDR3 has 10 amino acids, counting both end residues. Looked up from germline, CDR1 is MNHEY and CDR2 is SMNVEV (reference sequence). The CDR3 is CASGLGLAFA.

The CDR3 loop reads CASSPQGNSPLHF. CDR3 nucleotide sequence: TGTGCCAGCAGCCCCCAGGGGAATTCACCCCTCCACTTT. The rearrangement uses TRBV7-2 and TRBJ1-6, with D possibly matching TRBD1 (6 bases). Germline CDR1 and CDR2: SGHTA and FQGNSA. This CDR3 contains 13 residues. Trimming removed 5 bases from V and 7 bases from J, with 9 bases in between.

The CDR3 nucleotides are TGTGCCACCAGCAGCGGGTTGCAGGGGTACGAGCAGTACTTC. Translation: CATSSGLQGYEQYF. The chain has TRBV15 and TRBJ2-7; a possible D gene is TRBD1 (6 bases). CDR3 length: 14 residues. V was trimmed by 3 bases and J by 4 bases, leaving 13 bases between them. The germline V gene has CDR1 LNHNV and CDR2 YYDKDF (reference sequence). The full variable domain, its missing parts supplied by reference TRBV15 and TRBJ2-7, is DAMVIQNPRYQVTQFGKPVTLSCSQTLNHNVMYWYQQKSSQAPKLLFHYYDKDFNNEADTPDNFQSRRPNTSFCFLDIRSPGLGDTAMYLCATSSGLQGYEQYFGPGTRLTVT.

The chain employs TRBV27 and TRBJ2-5; 8 positions match TRBD2. Losses at the gene ends were 5 bases for V and 5 bases for J; bases not matched to a gene: 7. The CDR3 runs 14 residues. In germline, CDR1 is MNHEY, CDR2 SMNVEV (reference sequence). The CDR3 sequence: CASSPPGGRETQYF. The CDR3 DNA reads as TGTGCCAGCAGTCCCCCAGGCGGGAGGGAGACCCAGTACTTC.

The rearrangement joins TRBV7-8 to TRBJ1-5; D remains ambiguous. Germline loops: CDR1 SGHVS, CDR2 FQNEAQ. Trimming took 5 bases from V and 0 from J, leaving 11 bases between them. This CDR3 has 15 amino acids. This CDR3 is CASSPSGHSNQPQHF. CDR3 bases: TGTGCCAGCAGCCCGAGCGGCCATAGCAATCAGCCCCAGCATTTT.

The chain uses TRBV2 and TRBJ2-1; 11 bases fit TRBD2. CDR1 and CDR2 from the germline V gene are SNHLY and FYNNEI. The CDR3 has 18 amino acids. Trimming at V came to 5 bases and at J to 1 base, leaving 10 bases not matched to a gene. The CDR3, as DNA: TGTGCCAGCAGTCTAAGCCGACTAGCGGGGACTTCCTACAATGAGCAGTTCTTC. Translated: CASSLSRLAGTSYNEQFF. Using reference TRBV2 and TRBJ2-1 for the parts outside the CDR3, the full variable domain is EPEVTQTPSHQVTQMGQEVILRCVPISNHLYFYWYRQILGQKVEFLVSFYNNEISEKSEIFDDQFSVERPDGSNFTLKIRSTKLEDSAMYFCASSLSRLAGTSYNEQFFGPGTRLTVL.

The rearrangement joins TRBV30 to TRBJ2-3; TRBD2 aligns across 10 bases. The CDR3 runs 17 residues. V lost 1 base and J lost 0; bases outside the gene matches: 7. Germline V CDR1 and CDR2: GTSNPN, SVGIG (reference sequence). In DNA, the CDR3 is TGTGCCTGGAGTGGGTTAGCGGGGGGTTCTAGCACAGATACGCAGTATTTT. Translation gives CAWSGLAGGSSTDTQYF.

This chain joins TRBV23-1 and TRBJ2-2; D unresolved. TRBV23-1 has ORF status, its function being uncertain. The CDR3 length is 15 residues. Trimming shortened V by 6 bases and J by 2 bases, and 13 bases separated the two germline ends. CDR3 bases: TGCGCCAGCAGCCCCGACTGGGTAAACACCGGGGAGCTGTTTTTT. Translated, it gives CASSPDWVNTGELFF.

This CDR3 is CASSNPPGTEAFF. The CDR3 DNA follows: TGTGCCAGTAGTAACCCCCCGGGGACTGAAGCTTTCTTT. The chain is built from TRBV19 and TRBJ1-1; D not certain. The germline CDR1 and CDR2 sequences are LNHDA and SQIVND (reference sequence). V dropped 4 bases and J dropped 5 bases, with 11 bases sitting between them. The CDR3 has 13 residues.

The sample holds a few counts of this clone. This chain connects TRBV2 to TRBJ1-1; 7 positions match TRBD1. From germline, CDR1 is SNHLY and CDR2 FYNNEI. V was clipped by 8 bases and J by 0 bases; unmatched bases: 3. The CDR3 consists of 13 residues. For the CDR3, the DNA is TGTGCCAGCTCGGGACAGATGAACACTGAAGCTTTCTTT. Amino acid sequence: CASSGQMNTEAFF.

This chain joins TRBV20-1 and TRBJ2-5, with D perhaps matching TRBD1 (6 bases). V dropped 7 bases and J dropped 4 bases, with 10 bases sitting between them. Per the germline V gene, CDR1 is DFQATT and CDR2 is SNEGSKA (reference sequence). The CDR3 totals 11 residues. CDR3 DNA: TGCAGTGTCAGGGGCCCAGAGACCCAGTACTTC. This encodes CSVRGPETQYF.

V gene TRBV4-3 combines with J gene TRBJ2-5; TRBD2 is a possible D gene (5 bases). From germline, CDR1 is LGHNA and CDR2 YSLEER. The V gene lost 0 bases and the J gene lost 6 bases, with 14 bases spanning the gap. CDR3 size: 15 residues. DNA of the CDR3: TGCGCCAGCAGCCAAGAGGAAGGGAGCCTTCAGACCCAGTACTTC. It translates to CASSQEEGSLQTQYF.

There are a few counts of this clone. The rearrangement joins TRBV4-2 to TRBJ1-4; 8 nucleotides align to TRBD1. V trimming: 3 bases; J trimming: 6 bases; junction bases outside the gene matches: 9. This CDR3 is 16 amino acids long. The germline gives CDR1 LGHNA, CDR2 YNFKEQ. This chain's CDR3 is CASSHDRGSGDEKLFF. The DNA for the CDR3 is TGTGCCAGCAGCCATGACAGGGGCTCAGGGGATGAAAAACTGTTTTTT.

Worth noting for this clone: One junction end does not reproduce the germline sequence, and a read error may be involved. V is TRBV6-6 and J is TRBJ1-2, with TRBD1 matching 8 bases. The CDR3 totals 15 residues. The V gene's germline CDR1 is MNHNY and CDR2 SVGAGI (reference sequence). CDR3 protein: CAGSSGTGEGYGYTF. The CDR3 nucleotides are TGTGCCGGCAGCTCTGGGACAGGAGAGGGGTATGGCTACACCTTC.

The chain is built from TRBV11-3 and TRBJ2-3; tentative D call: TRBD1 (6 bases). V was trimmed by 2 bases and J by 0 bases, leaving 9 bases between them. Germline assignment: CDR1 SGHNT and CDR2 YENEEA. The CDR3 is 15 amino acids. CDR3 DNA sequence: TGTGCCAGCAGCTTAACAGGGTTTAGCACAGATACGCAGTATTTT. Translating it yields CASSLTGFSTDTQYF.

CDR3 residues: CASSLGQEFYGYTF. CDR3 bases: TGTGCCAGCAGCCTGGGACAGGAGTTCTATGGCTACACCTTC. The chain carries TRBV5-4 and TRBJ1-2; 8 nucleotides match TRBD1. From germline, CDR1 is SGHNT and CDR2 YYREEE (reference sequence). This CDR3 has 14 residues. V lost 4 bases and J lost 4; bases outside the gene matches: 6.

J is TRBJ1-5 and V is TRBV4-2; D unclear. Trimming took 0 bases from V and 3 from J, leaving 9 bases between them. CDR1 LGHNA and CDR2 YNFKEQ come from the germline V gene. CDR3 length: 15 amino acids. As DNA, the CDR3 is TGTGCCAGCAGCCAAGAAGCGGTCATCAATCAGCCCCAGCATTTT. Translation gives CASSQEAVINQPQHF.

This rearrangement joins TRBV5-1 to TRBJ1-2; D gene unclear. The CDR3 covers 19 residues. Germline CDR1 reads SGHRS; CDR2 reads YFSETQ. Trimming left V 7 bases short and J 3 bases short, with 31 bases between. The CDR3 here is CASASSLESLRGRYYGYTF. CDR3 bases: TGCGCCAGCGCCAGCAGCTTGGAGAGTTTGCGAGGGCGGTACTATGGCTACACCTTC.

This rearrangement joins TRBV2 to TRBJ2-7, with TRBD2 identical over 7 bases. Germline trimming cut 6 bases from V and 2 bases from J; bases unmatched to any gene: 13. The CDR3 is 16 amino acids. From germline, CDR1 is SNHLY and CDR2 FYNNEI. CDR3 region: CASRASQASGAYEQYF. The CDR3 bases are TGTGCCAGCAGAGCCTCTCAGGCTAGCGGAGCCTACGAGCAGTACTTC.

The chain combines TRBV2 with TRBJ2-1, with TRBD2 matching over 10 bases. V lost 5 bases to trimming and J lost 1 base; unmatched junction nucleotides: 5. Germline V gene data show CDR1 as SNHLY and CDR2 as FYNNEI. CDR3 length: 16 amino acids. The chain's CDR3 is CASSRASGGSYNEQFF. The CDR3 DNA is TGTGCCAGCAGTCGCGCTAGCGGGGGTTCCTACAATGAGCAGTTCTTC. Combining the CDR3 with reference TRBV2 and TRBJ2-1 gives the whole variable domain EPEVTQTPSHQVTQMGQEVILRCVPISNHLYFYWYRQILGQKVEFLVSFYNNEISEKSEIFDDQFSVERPDGSNFTLKIRSTKLEDSAMYFCASSRASGGSYNEQFFGPGTRLTVL.

The chain has TRBV30 and TRBJ1-4, with 8 nucleotides matching TRBD1. The CDR3 runs 14 residues. Per the germline V gene, CDR1 is GTSNPN and CDR2 is SVGIG (reference sequence). Trimming took 5 bases from V and 4 from J; bases not matched to a gene: 6. This CDR3 is CAWSRDRYNEKLFF. The DNA for the CDR3 is TGTGCCTGGTCCCGGGACAGGTATAATGAAAAACTGTTTTTT.

This rearrangement joins TRBV5-1 to TRBJ2-3, with 9 bases that match TRBD1. J was trimmed by 6 bases and V by 6 bases; bases with no gene match: 23. This CDR3 contains 19 residues. Germline assignment: CDR1 SGHRS and CDR2 YFSETQ. The CDR3 nucleotides are TGCGCCAGCAACCCCTTTCCGGGACAGGGTCCGTCACAAAGGGATACGCAGTATTTT. Amino acids: CASNPFPGQGPSQRDTQYF.

J is TRBJ2-5 and V is TRBV6-6; 11 nucleotides line up with TRBD1. There are 16 residues in the CDR3. The junction had 6 bases not matched to a gene; V was cut back by 1 base and J by 5 bases. In germline, CDR1 is MNHNY, CDR2 SVGAGI (reference sequence). For the CDR3, the DNA is TGTGCCAGCAGTTACTTTGGACAGGGGGCAGGGGAGACCCAGTACTTC. Protein product: CASSYFGQGAGETQYF.